This TCR beta chain was captured in a study of T cell responses to AZD1222 COVID-19 vaccine. TCRdb keeps only in-frame clones here, not all; method: immunoSEQ multiplex PCR. The sample lists about 85,000 clones, around 88% seen once, with about 9.4% in the top ten. The sample consisted of peripheral blood, taken on day 0 of MenACWY control vaccination. The sequence derives from an adult in good health.

The CDR3 loop reads CASSYGPGLNAFF. The CDR3 bases are TGTGCCAGCAGTTACGGGCCGGGATTGAACGCTTTCTTT. This chain connects TRBV6-5 to TRBJ1-1; D unresolved. The CDR3 covers 13 residues. The germline CDR1 and CDR2 sequences are MNHEY and SVGAGI. The V end was cut by 2 bases, the J end by 11 bases, with 15 bases between.